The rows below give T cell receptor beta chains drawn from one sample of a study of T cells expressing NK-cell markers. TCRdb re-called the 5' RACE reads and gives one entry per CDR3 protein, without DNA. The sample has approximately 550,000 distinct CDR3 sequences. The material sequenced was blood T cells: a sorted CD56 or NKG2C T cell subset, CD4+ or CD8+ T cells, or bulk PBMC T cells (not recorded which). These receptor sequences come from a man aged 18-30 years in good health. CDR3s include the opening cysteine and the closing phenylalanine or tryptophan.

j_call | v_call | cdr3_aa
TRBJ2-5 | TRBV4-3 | CASSQDVAAETQYF
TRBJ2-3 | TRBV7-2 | CASSHHRGFGTDTQYF
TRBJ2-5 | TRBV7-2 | CASSSGQGERETQYF
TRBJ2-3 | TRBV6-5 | CASSYSSWTSAITDTQYF
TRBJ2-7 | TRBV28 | CASSSDRGQYF
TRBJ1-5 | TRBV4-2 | CASSQDQTGPSNQPQHF
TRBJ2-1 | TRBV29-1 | CSVEPRPPLAGVNEQFF
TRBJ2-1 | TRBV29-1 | CSIRDRFVDEQFF
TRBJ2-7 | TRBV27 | CASSLRDLRLQYF
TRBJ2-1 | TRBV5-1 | CASSSVNREISYNEQFF
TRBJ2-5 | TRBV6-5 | CASSSGLAEKETQYF
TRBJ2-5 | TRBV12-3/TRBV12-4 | CASSDDRVRWDTQYF
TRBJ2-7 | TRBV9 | CASSVGTSGVYEQYF
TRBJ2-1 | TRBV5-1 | CASSLASTGFNEQFF
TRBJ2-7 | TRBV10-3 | CAIRTPGIDEQYF
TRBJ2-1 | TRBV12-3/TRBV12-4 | CASSPSAYNEQFF
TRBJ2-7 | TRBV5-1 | CASSVGDNFYEQYF
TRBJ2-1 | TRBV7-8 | CASSLLAGGEQFF
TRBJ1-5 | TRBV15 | CATSRVGGPQHF
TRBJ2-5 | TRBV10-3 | CAISGTGSDQETQYF
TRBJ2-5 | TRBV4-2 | CASSQARGEETQYF
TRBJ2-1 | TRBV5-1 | CASSSGVTIREQFF
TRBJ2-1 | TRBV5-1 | CASSLFPGEVYEQFF
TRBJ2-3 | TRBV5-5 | CASSLSGGGHTDTQYF
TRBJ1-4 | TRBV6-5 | CASGPTGATNEKLFF
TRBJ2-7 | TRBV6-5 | CASSYSNSDYYEQYF
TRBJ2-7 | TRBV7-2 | CASSQAPNREQYF
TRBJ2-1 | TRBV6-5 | CASSPGLAGEQFF
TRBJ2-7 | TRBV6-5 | CASSYGQGDGEQYF
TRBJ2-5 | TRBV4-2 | CASGSGRAEETQYF
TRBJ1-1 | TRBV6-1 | CASRGAVWENTEAFF
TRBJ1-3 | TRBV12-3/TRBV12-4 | CASSLMAGGLRTIYF
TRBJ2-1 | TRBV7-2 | CASGNSGRSQFF
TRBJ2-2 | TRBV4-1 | CASSQATGALTGELFF
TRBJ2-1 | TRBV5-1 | CASSSGQDFYNEQFF
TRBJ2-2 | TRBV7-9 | CASSLGGPVSGELFF
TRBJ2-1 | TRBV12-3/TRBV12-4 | CASSFGAGGLMTYNEQFF
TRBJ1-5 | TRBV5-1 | CASSLRQGDQPQHF
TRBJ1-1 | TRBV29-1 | CSVRPGGAEAFF
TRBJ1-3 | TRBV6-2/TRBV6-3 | CASSSGPTVTGTIYF
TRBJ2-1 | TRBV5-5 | CASSRTGTSGNEQFF
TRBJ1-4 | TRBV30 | CAWSAAEKLFF
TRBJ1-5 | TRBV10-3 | CAISKAGENQPQHF
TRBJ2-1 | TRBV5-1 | CASSLPGLAGVNEQFF
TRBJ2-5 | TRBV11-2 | CASSLVSGRGETQYF
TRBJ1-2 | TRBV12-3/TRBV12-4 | CASSKTGGAGGYTF